Detailed here is one T cell receptor (beta chain). Its antigen is currently not known. No base qualities exist here, and no much larger clone lies one base off it. The data were obtained in a study of T cell changes during pregnancy in multiple sclerosis (dated by TCRdb to between 2017 and 2020). Notes on the research overall: The study looked at changes in the T cell repertoire across pregnancy in women with multiple sclerosis.

The library relied on the immunoSEQ multiplex PCR assay. The table was pulled from immuneACCESS by TCRdb, which kept in-frame rearrangements only. Such tables lose some clones; where checked, under half of the loss comes from unresolved V genes, and the rest has no known cause. The sample profile shows about 75,000 clones; 89% of them were found once. Approximately 0.97% of the sample goes to the ten largest clones. The CDR3 goes from the cysteine to the phenylalanine over 14 residues. The retained sequence is limited to the CDR3, 42 bases, with the frame set at the first base. V and J are trimmed by 1 base and 6 bases, and the gene matches miss 6 bases of the junction. Per the germline V gene, SGHRS is the CDR1 and YFSETQ is the CDR2.

The material sequenced was peripheral blood, taken in the first trimester of pregnancy. The sequence was obtained from a female donor in good health, enrolled as a control in a pregnancy study. This chain joins TRBV5-1 to TRBJ1-2, with 7 bases aligning to TRBD1. At the DNA level, the sequence is TGCGCCAGCAGCTTGCAGTCCAGGGGGGATGGCTACACCTTC. It specifies CASSLQSRGDGYTF.